The clone carrying this T cell receptor beta chain has a count of ten or more. The antigen remains unidentified. The entry originates in a study of Graves' ophthalmopathy and Graves' hyperthyroidism. RNA transcripts were the source from which TCR beta CDR3 regions were amplified. After a first-round RT-PCR with HTBI primers, a second-round multiplex PCR was run. TCRdb passed the multiplex PCR reads through MiXCR, listing each CDR3 protein once. The sample has roughly 420,000 distinct CDR3 sequences; around 21% are singletons. The CDR3 sequence is 15 residues long. Trimming stripped 8 bases from V and 0 bases from J, with 17 bases between. Germline V gene data show CDR1 as SGHTA and CDR2 as FQGNSA. Study-wide findings and caveats: Stable hyperthyroidism and ophthalmopathy were told apart by a 13-signature model, which achieved roughly 89% sensitivity and 81.08% specificity.

The V call is TRBV7-2, the J call TRBJ2-7; D gene ambiguous. The sequencing input was peripheral blood. The TCR sequence derives from a woman in her late teens or twenties with stable Graves' hyperthyroidism. In DNA form, the CDR3 reads TGTGCCAGCGCCCTGAGAACCTACAGCTCCTACGAGCAGTACTTC. Its protein product is CASALRTYSSYEQYF.